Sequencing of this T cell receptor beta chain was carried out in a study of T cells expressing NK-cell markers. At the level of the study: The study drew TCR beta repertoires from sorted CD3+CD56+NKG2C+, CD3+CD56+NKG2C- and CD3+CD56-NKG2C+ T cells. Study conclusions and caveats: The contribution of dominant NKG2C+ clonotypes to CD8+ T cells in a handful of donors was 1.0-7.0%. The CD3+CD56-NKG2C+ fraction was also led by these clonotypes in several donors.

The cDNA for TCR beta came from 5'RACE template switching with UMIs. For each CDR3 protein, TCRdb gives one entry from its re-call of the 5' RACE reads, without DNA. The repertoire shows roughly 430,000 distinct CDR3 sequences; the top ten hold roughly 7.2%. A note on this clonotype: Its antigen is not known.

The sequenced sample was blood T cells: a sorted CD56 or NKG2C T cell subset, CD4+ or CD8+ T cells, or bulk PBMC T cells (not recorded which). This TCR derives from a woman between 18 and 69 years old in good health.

This CDR3 reads CASSVVGLANEQFF. The chain combines TRBV9 with TRBJ2-1; with no DNA, the TCRdb D assignment of TRBD2 cannot be verified. The CDR3 covers 14 residues. CDR1 and CDR2 from the germline V gene are SGDLS and YYNGEE.